Listed below are T cell receptor beta chains from one sample, sequenced in a study of shared clonotypes between healthy human individuals. Assay used: immunoSEQ multiplex PCR; TCRdb lists only in-frame clones, some missing. The sample carries about 2.4 million clones, around 90% recorded once. Sequenced material: naive CD4+ T cells sorted from blood. These receptors came from a man aged 18 to 30 in good health. The CDR3 runs from the conserved cysteine through the conserved F or W. D genes are given only for firm matches. Not all rows give a size; the values are once, few, many and, for expanded clones, a class.

NA,TRBV7-9,NA,TRBJ2-7,TGTGCCAGCAGCTCGGACGGCCCCTACGAGCAGTACTTC,CASSSDGPYEQYF
once,TRBV4-1,TRBD1,TRBJ1-5,TGCGTCAGCAGCCAATATACTTCCGGGACAGGGGGGCAGCCCCAGCATTTT,CVSSQYTSGTGGQPQHF
NA,TRBV5-1,NA,TRBJ1-3,TGCGCCAGCAGGGCACTTTCGGACGACGGAAACACCATATATTTT,CASRALSDDGNTIYF
NA,TRBV18,NA,TRBJ2-3,TGTGCCAGCTCACTCAACTGGGTCGACACAGATACGCAGTATTTT,CASSLNWVDTDTQYF
NA,TRBV25-1,TRBD1,TRBJ2-2,TGTGCCAGCAGTGCCGGGACAGTGAACACCGGGGAGCTGTTTTTT,CASSAGTVNTGELFF
NA,TRBV11-2,NA,TRBJ2-5,TGTGCCAGCAGCTTATCTAGGGGGGAGACCCAGTACTTC,CASSLSRGETQYF
NA,TRBV6-5,TRBD1,TRBJ1-1,TGTGCCAGCACCCGACAGGGGCACACTGAAGCTTTCTTT,CASTRQGHTEAFF
NA,TRBV5-1,TRBD1,TRBJ2-7,TGCGCCAGCAGCTGGACAGGGTCCAGCGAGCAGTACTTC,CASSWTGSSEQYF
NA,TRBV15,NA,TRBJ1-2,TGTGCCACCAGCAGAGATATCGGCCAGAACTATGGCTACACCTTC,CATSRDIGQNYGYTF
NA,TRBV30,NA,TRBJ2-7,TGTGCCTGGAAGAAGTCCTACGAGCAGTACTTC,CAWKKSYEQYF
NA,TRBV6-5,NA,TRBJ1-1,TGTGCCAGCAGCTGGGGACGGAAGAACACTGAAGCTTTCTTT,CASSWGRKNTEAFF
NA,TRBV11-2,TRBD2,TRBJ2-7,TGTGCCAGCAGCTCAGGACGTGGGGCTAGCGGGGGATGGGAGCAGTACTTC,CASSSGRGASGGWEQYF
NA,TRBV5-6,TRBD2,TRBJ2-7,TGTGCCAGCAGCTCCTTAGGTAGCGGGGACTCCTACGAGCAGTACTTC,CASSSLGSGDSYEQYF
NA,TRBV2,NA,TRBJ1-4,TGTGCCAGCAGTGATTGGCCTGGCGAAAAACTGTTTTTT,CASSDWPGEKLFF
NA,TRBV6-6,NA,TRBJ2-1,TGTGCCAGCAGCCGCGCAGAGGTGGTCCATGAGCAGTTCTTC,CASSRAEVVHEQFF
NA,TRBV27,NA,TRBJ1-2,TGTGCCAGCAGTTTCAGGGGCGAAGGCTACACCTTC,CASSFRGEGYTF
NA,TRBV5-1,TRBD2,TRBJ2-3,TGCGCCAGCAGCTTGAGGGCTAGCGGGGGGCGCCTGCTAGATACGCAGTATTTT,CASSLRASGGRLLDTQYF
NA,TRBV6-5,TRBD2,TRBJ2-3,TGTGCCAGCAGCACAAGCGGGAGTTTAACAGATACGCAGTATTTT,CASSTSGSLTDTQYF
NA,TRBV5-1,NA,TRBJ2-1,TGCGCCAGCAGCTTGGGGAGATCCTACAATGAGCAGTTCTTC,CASSLGRSYNEQFF
NA,TRBV11-1,NA,TRBJ1-6,TGTGCCAGCAGCTCTCCCGTGACGGACGATTCACCCCTCCACTTT,CASSSPVTDDSPLHF
NA,TRBV6-6,NA,TRBJ1-5,TGTGCCAGCAGAGGCGAATGGCCCCAGCATTTT,CASRGEWPQHF
NA,TRBV6-5,NA,TRBJ1-6,TGTGCCAGCAGTTACTCGGGCAGTAGGAGCCTCCACTTT,CASSYSGSRSLHF
few,TRBV28,NA,TRBJ1-5,TGTGCCAGCAGTCGCAGCAATCAGCCCCAGCATTTT,CASSRSNQPQHF
NA,TRBV5-1,TRBD1,TRBJ2-7,TGCGCCAGCAGTAGGACAGGGGGCTCCTACGAGCAGTACTTC,CASSRTGGSYEQYF
NA,TRBV4-1,NA,TRBJ2-7,TGCGCCAGCAGCCTTGTGGCTTCCTACGAGCAGTACTTC,CASSLVASYEQYF
once,TRBV11-3,TRBD2,TRBJ2-1,TGTGCCAGCAGCCCCGGACTAGCGGGGTACAATGAGCAGTTCTTC,CASSPGLAGYNEQFF
NA,TRBV5-1,TRBD1,TRBJ2-3,TGCGCCAGCAGCTGGGGACAGGGAAGGACAGATACGCAGTATTTT,CASSWGQGRTDTQYF
NA,TRBV29-1,TRBD2,TRBJ2-5,TGCAGCGCTGGAACGGGAGGACGGGGAGAGACCCAGTACTTC,CSAGTGGRGETQYF
NA,TRBV6-5,NA,TRBJ2-3,TGTGCCAGCAGCTCAAACACAGATACGCAGTATTTT,CASSSNTDTQYF
NA,TRBV7-9,NA,TRBJ2-6,TGTGCCAGCAGCAGGACCACTGGGGCCAACGTCCTGACTTTC,CASSRTTGANVLTF
few,TRBV25-1,NA,TRBJ1-1,TGTGCCAGCAGTCCACTCGGAGGGGGGACTGAAGCTTTCTTT,CASSPLGGGTEAFF
NA,TRBV18,TRBD2,TRBJ2-1,TGTGCCAGCTCACCGTCGACCATAGCGGGAGGGCAGTTCTTC,CASSPSTIAGGQFF
once,TRBV5-1,TRBD1,TRBJ2-7,TGCGCCAGCAGCCCCTCCGGGACAGGGACCTACGAGCAGTACTTC,CASSPSGTGTYEQYF
few,TRBV27,NA,TRBJ1-6,TGTGCCAGCAAACCCTCCGGAGAGATGTTAAATTCACCCCTCCACTTT,CASKPSGEMLNSPLHF
NA,TRBV11-2,TRBD1,TRBJ1-1,TGTGCCAGCAGTCTCCCAGGGGGCGCGAACACTGAAGCTTTCTTT,CASSLPGGANTEAFF
NA,TRBV27,NA,TRBJ2-7,TGTGCCATACGGTCCGGGACCACAGGGGAGCAGTACTTC,CAIRSGTTGEQYF
NA,TRBV6-1,NA,TRBJ2-5,TGTGCCAGCAGTGTGGGACTGGTAAAAGAGACCCAGTACTTC,CASSVGLVKETQYF
NA,TRBV6-5,NA,TRBJ1-1,TGTGCCAGCAGCCGGGGCCCGCCGTACACTGAAGCTTTCTTT,CASSRGPPYTEAFF
NA,TRBV6-5,NA,TRBJ2-6,TGTGCCAGCAGCAAAGGGGGCTCTGGGGCCAACGTCCTGACTTTC,CASSKGGSGANVLTF
NA,TRBV2,NA,TRBJ2-7,TGTGCCAGCAGGGGGGGGGCCTACTACGAGCAGTACTTC,CASRGGAYYEQYF
NA,TRBV5-6,NA,TRBJ1-4,TGTGCCAGCAGCTTAGGGCGCACTAATGAAAAACTGTTTTTT,CASSLGRTNEKLFF
NA,TRBV7-9,TRBD2,TRBJ2-1,TGTGCCAGCAGCTTGTCCGGGACTAGCGACGAGCAGTTCTTC,CASSLSGTSDEQFF
NA,TRBV7-9,NA,TRBJ2-3,TGTGCCAGCAGCTTAGGAGTAGACACAGATACGCAGTATTTT,CASSLGVDTDTQYF
NA,TRBV18,TRBD2,TRBJ2-2,TGTGCCAGCTCACCTGGACTAGCGGGCAACACCGGGGAGCTGTTTTTT,CASSPGLAGNTGELFF
NA,TRBV7-9,NA,TRBJ2-1,TGTGCCAGCAGCTTATTTGCACAAGGCATCTACAATGAGCAGTTCTTC,CASSLFAQGIYNEQFF
once,TRBV15,NA,TRBJ2-4,TGTGCCACCAGCAGAGAGGGCGTTTCAGGGGCTGGAGCCAAAAACATTCAGTACTTC,CATSREGVSGAGAKNIQYF
NA,TRBV4-1,TRBD2,TRBJ2-1,TGCGCCAGCAGCCTGAACGGACTAGCGGGATACAATGAGCAGTTCTTC,CASSLNGLAGYNEQFF
once,TRBV6-1,NA,TRBJ2-7,TGTGCCAGCAGTGGACCCCTCTCCTACGAGCAGTACTTC,CASSGPLSYEQYF
NA,TRBV4-3,NA,TRBJ1-4,TGCGCCAGCAGCCATACCGACACGGGGGATGAAAAACTGTTTTTT,CASSHTDTGDEKLFF
NA,TRBV28,NA,TRBJ1-1,TGTGCCAGCAGTTATTTAAGTGGTCAGAGAGCTTTCTTT,CASSYLSGQRAFF
NA,TRBV11-2,TRBD1,TRBJ1-2,TGTGCCAGCAGCTCCAGGGTTACCGGGACAGGGGTTACTAACTATGGCTACACCTTC,CASSSRVTGTGVTNYGYTF
NA,TRBV7-7,NA,TRBJ2-2,TGTGCTAGCAGTTCCCAGGGGACCGGGGAGCTGTTTTTT,CASSSQGTGELFF
once,TRBV27,TRBD1,TRBJ1-4,TGTGCCAGCAGTCCAATCGGACAGGGTTTCAAGGAAAAACTGTTTTTT,CASSPIGQGFKEKLFF
NA,TRBV19,NA,TRBJ1-4,TGTGCCAGTAGTCCACAGGCGGCGGGGAGTGAAAAACTGTTTTTT,CASSPQAAGSEKLFF
NA,TRBV5-1,NA,TRBJ1-4,TGCGCCAGCAGCCCCTTAACGGGGGGGGATGAAAAACTGTTTTTT,CASSPLTGGDEKLFF
NA,TRBV6-5,TRBD1,TRBJ2-7,TGTGCCAGCAGTTACTCCCGGGACAGGGGTTCCTACGAGCAGTACTTC,CASSYSRDRGSYEQYF
NA,TRBV19,NA,TRBJ2-6,TGTGCCAGTACCCCCGCCGGGGCCAACGTCCTGACTTTC,CASTPAGANVLTF
NA,TRBV5-1,TRBD1,TRBJ2-5,TGCGCCAGCAGCAAGACAGGGTCCGGGGAGACCCAGTACTTC,CASSKTGSGETQYF
NA,TRBV11-2,TRBD1,TRBJ2-5,TGTGCCAGCAGCCCCGGGACAGGGATCGGCAGGGAGACCCAGTACTTC,CASSPGTGIGRETQYF
NA,TRBV29-1,NA,TRBJ1-1,TGCAGCGCTCCGGGGCTGGGGGACACTGAAGCTTTCTTT,CSAPGLGDTEAFF